This T cell receptor (beta chain) was recorded in a study of blood T cell repertoires in COVID-19. Study in general: Some COVID-19 samples were acute and others convalescent; all came from the United States, Italy and Spain. T cells, B-cell-depleted T cells, or PBMCs provided the cDNA or gDNA that served as material.

The study assigned cohorts using participant-reported clinical history. In the authors' workflow: Counts of nucleated cells, estimated from reference gene primer amplification, were obtained. Using immunoSEQ multiplex PCR, the repertoire was profiled, and TCRdb retains in-frame clones only, with some absent. V, J and clone size reflect that table, while D and trimming were determined from the DNA. The table records about 200,000 clones, 80% to 85% of them present only once. The clonotype comes from a man aged 40-55 years who had recovered from COVID-19. The specimen sequenced was PBMCs or T cells enriched from blood (not recorded which).

The CDR3 DNA reads TGTGCCAGCAGACCTCAGGGGGCAAGTGAAAAACTGTTTTTT. Translating gives CASRPQGASEKLFF. The rearrangement joins TRBV6-2 or TRBV6-3 to TRBJ1-4, with 8 bases aligning to TRBD1. Per the germline V gene, CDR1 is MNHEY and CDR2 is SVGEGT. The CDR3 is 14 residues long. The ends lost 6 bases at V and 7 bases at J; junction bases unmatched: 7.